This record looks at one T cell receptor (beta chain) sequence and its context. What this receptor recognizes is not known. There are no base qualities to consult, and no much larger clone falls within one base. These data belong to a study of cytomegalovirus exposure and HLA in healthy donors (dated by TCRdb to the late 2010s). About the study as a whole: In an earlier analysis of roughly 590 of the donors, about 270 Gb of sequence data and about 110 million unique TCR beta sequences from 150 million to 200 million T cells were reported. Every discovery cohort repertoire had been produced on one sequencing platform. The later analysis used no new phenotypic data to find candidate immune exposures, relying instead on TCR beta sequences and their occurrence across donors. In a later analysis, previously published TCR beta repertoires from about 640 donors were re-analyzed and high-resolution HLA genotyping was added so that TCR occurrence patterns could be studied. An early release covering just under 650 HLA-typed donors comprised 250 to 350 gigabases of sequencing data and tens of millions of unique TCR sequences. Typing coverage differed by locus: A, B, C, DRB1 and DQB1 were typed in about 620-630 donors, DQA1 in 522, DPA1 in 606, and DPB1 in 400 to 490. The study was designed to test whether signatures of past pathogen exposure could be identified by cataloging public T cell receptors. Among around 400 genotyped donors of the cohort, an average of roughly 230,000 unique TCR beta nucleotide sequences was sequenced per donor, of which roughly 17% were non-productive. To predict cytomegalovirus infection status, the study combined high-throughput TCR immunosequencing, statistical association of individual TCRs with disease status, and machine learning. In a later genetic analysis, genome-wide SNP genotypes for 398 of the 666 donors were used, and that subset was treated as a discovery cohort. Roughly 5 DR-DQ haplotypes were handled as single units for association and clustering, since linkage in the cohort was strong. Donor age, sex, ethnicity and CMV serostatus were compiled together with the repertoire data. A separate validation cohort of 100 to 150 different subjects was used in addition to the roughly 670-subject first cohort. Using immunosequencing, the study profiled T cell repertoires from 550 to 750 subjects and related those repertoires to cytomegalovirus serostatus. An earlier analysis of 587 of the donors applied high-throughput TCR beta sequencing to assess whether each TCR beta V gene segment acted as functional or pseudogenic. Both class I and class II loci were covered by HLA typing, at four-digit resolution. The genetic ancestry cluster associated with self-reported Caucasian donors included about 84% of the 300 to 450 genotyped donors.

Library preparation used the immunoSEQ multiplex PCR assay. The multiplex PCR relied on a mix of 60 forward primers for TCR Vbeta segments and 13 reverse primers for TCR Jbeta segments. The CDR3 region of rearranged TCR beta genes was amplified from genomic DNA by a multiplex PCR assay. On the Illumina HiSeq System, the amplified TCR beta libraries were sequenced as 87-base-pair reads. As for the authors' bioinformatics: Across the 700 or so repertoires, a later analysis counted some 80 million unique TCR beta chains, 9.5 million to 12 million of which were shared by at least two donors. To remove PCR and sequencing errors, raw reads were error-corrected and collapsed into unique sequences using a nearest-neighbor algorithm that merged closely related sequences. CDR3 sequences were aligned to IMGT reference sequences to assign V, D and J gene segments. Each retained sequence needed at least a six-nucleotide match to both a V gene segment and a J gene segment. A rearrangement was called productive if the CDR3 had no stop codons and remained in frame with V and J, and every other rearrangement was called non-productive. Following IMGT convention, CDR3 was defined as the stretch from the second conserved V-encoded cysteine to the conserved J-encoded phenylalanine. The earlier analysis of roughly 590 of the donors excluded sequences that lacked an unambiguous match to a single V gene segment. An earlier analysis of almost 600 of the donors classified V segments as functional when productive rearrangements were above 56.7% and as segregating when the standard deviation between donors was above 5%. A statistical classification framework was developed to diagnose cytomegalovirus status using the catalog of TCR beta chain sequences. In a later analysis, TCR nucleotide sequences were compared against IMGT/GENE-DB human TR gene sequences so that V and J genes could be assigned. The TCRdist pipeline was used in a later analysis to assign CDR3 sequences and most-parsimonious VDJ recombination scenarios. In a later analysis, each TCR beta chain was defined by its CDR3 amino acid sequence together with its V-gene family, and reads lacking a unique V-gene family were excluded. As a way to deal with suspected cross-contamination and a sequencing artifact, a later analysis dropped hundreds of nucleotide sequences that were highly shared and had low generation probability. In a later analysis, a clonal expansion index for each public chain was calculated from normalized within-repertoire ranks of inferred template counts. A later analysis computed generation probabilities with a VDJ recombination model fitted to out-of-frame rearrangements, and checked the results against IGoR. A later analysis scored TCR-TCR, TCR-HLA and TCR-CMV co-occurrence with hypergeometric tests, applying a repertoire-size bias correction to TCR pairs. False discovery rates were estimated in a later analysis by permuting HLA or CMV assignments 20 times. In a later analysis, co-occurring TCRs were grouped using DBSCAN, with TCRdist sequence similarity added in when clustering inside HLA-allele-positive subsets. Repertoires with fewer than 30,000 or more than 120,000 public chains, plus five repertoires with anomalous nucleotide sharing, were excluded from co-occurrence clustering. Drawn from immuneACCESS, this table holds only the in-frame rearrangements with V and J called that TCRdb kept. Clones are partly lost; checked studies trace under half to an unresolved V gene and leave the rest unexplained. V and J calls and clone size are given by that table; D and trimming were obtained from the DNA. Across this sample there are 150,000 to 200,000 clones, with over 75% seen only once. Of the sample, 5% to 8% falls within the top ten clones.

What the study reported, not specific to this receptor: Most TCR sequences were observed very rarely across donors, whereas some public TCRs were present in many individuals. Because counts were too low, about 17 rarely observed V segments, including chromosome 9 orphons, were excluded from the earlier analysis of 587 of the donors. The presence/absence analyses assumed that sequencing depth was roughly uniform across donors, and that assumption may not be true. A group of highly shared sequence variants was considered likely to be a technical artifact of the sequencing pipeline. In a later analysis, most CMV-associated TCR beta chains were found to appear HLA-restricted, with HLA associations seemingly driven largely by CMV exposure. Broadly in line with IMGT annotations, most TCR beta V segments showed up in productive rearrangements about 87% or about 30% of the time in an earlier analysis of several hundred of the donors. According to a later analysis, parvovirus B19, influenza, CMV and Epstein-Barr virus appeared linked to several top co-occurrence clusters. According to a later analysis, TCR association rates differed among HLA loci, with DRB1 alleles showing the most associated TCRs and HLA-C alleles showing the fewest. In a later analysis, HLA-associated TCR beta chains were found to be more clonally expanded and to have lower generation probabilities than equally common non-associated chains. Linkage disequilibrium might explain the correlated functional status among segregating V segments, but an unknown experimental factor could not be excluded. When HLA alleles, especially DR and DQ, strongly co-occurred, attributing TCR associations to individual alleles was difficult. A further reported finding was that TCR beta sequences accurately predicted the HLA-A and HLA-B alleles for most subjects in the first cohort. V-gene and J-gene trimming of TCR beta chains was associated with a missense DCLRE1C variant in a later genetic analysis, and the association was replicated in an independent cohort. The cohort was sequenced for TCR beta chains only, and without alpha or paired-chain data the features that could be detected were limited. The only immune exposure information available for the cohort was CMV serostatus. A later genetic analysis reported fewer N-insertions in productive TCRs among donors in an Asian-associated ancestry cluster than the roughly 650-donor mean. HLA typing was unavailable for some donors at each locus, so association tests used only the typed subset. The study gave a list of about 160 TCR beta chains associated with cytomegalovirus. The 87-base-pair reads could not distinguish some IMGT-functional V segments, including TRBV6-2 and TRBV6-3, so those segments were excluded. In a later analysis, some 17,000 TCR beta sequences were associated with specific HLA alleles at a false discovery rate of 0.05. Three of the identified cytomegalovirus-associated TCR beta chains were confirmed in vitro to be specific for cytomegalovirus antigens. The authors suggested that the approach could potentially be generalized to other disease states and immunological phenotypes. The classifier was reported to diagnose cytomegalovirus status with high specificity and sensitivity in both the original and validation cohorts.

The cohort comprised fewer than 700 healthy bone marrow donors. All cohort members were sampled while nominally healthy, although unrecorded immune exposures were likely present. The donor tested CMV seropositive and was one of the 289 seropositive cohort members. A peripheral blood sample was collected from each donor, and TCR beta sequencing was performed on peripheral blood mononuclear cells. Genomic DNA extraction from the blood cell samples was performed with the Qiagen DNeasy Blood Extraction Kit. The CDR3 covers 15 residues, taking in both the cysteine and the phenylalanine. Only the CDR3 part of the read is kept: 45 bases, read in frame from the first base. V was cut back by 0 bases and J by 10 bases, leaving a gap of 16 bases between them. From a lookup of the germline V gene, CDR1 and CDR2 are LGHNA and YNFKEQ.

Sequencing used PBMCs. The clonotype was recovered from a man aged 40-49 years in good health and CMV-seropositive. The chain employs TRBV4-2 and TRBJ2-1; the D segment could be TRBD2, given 6 matching bases. The DNA sequence is as follows: TGTGCCAGCAGCCAAGACAGGAGGGCTAGCACCGAGCAGTTCTTC. It translates to CASSQDRRASTEQFF.